This TCR beta chain is from a study of beta chain features in type 1 diabetes. The single heparinised draw taken from each donor contained approximately 120 mL of blood on average. Every isolated RNA sample was fully reverse transcribed, so sequencing captured expressed TCRB transcripts. Clones were read by immunoSEQ multiplex PCR, and TCRdb kept only the in-frame ones, dropping some. The repertoire consists of tens of thousands of clones, with just under 50% occurring once and the leading ten covering 0.65% to 0.9%. V lost 6 bases, J lost 1 base, and 6 bases lay in between. CDR1 is SGHNT, CDR2 YENEEA, per germline. The CDR3 has 12 residues. Study results and caveats: Diminished insertions and augmented deletions at VDJ junctions characterized type 1 diabetes patients. Across all four CD4+ subsets, people with type 1 diabetes showed modestly shorter TCRB CDR3s. The naive, central memory and Treg TCRB repertoires of patients appeared to be more similar to one another than those of healthy donors.

Details on this clone: The antigen is undetermined.

Specimen: central memory CD4+ T cells from blood. The receptor was isolated from a man aged 25-40 years with type 1 diabetes. The chain uses TRBV11-3 and TRBJ1-1; TRBD1 might be the D (5 bases). The CDR3 reads CASRQGNTEAFF. CDR3 nucleotide sequence: TGTGCCAGCAGGCAGGGGAACACTGAAGCTTTCTTT. The variable domain in full, completed from reference TRBV11-3 and TRBJ1-1, reads EAGVVQSPRYKIIEKKQPVAFWCNPISGHNTLYWYLQNLGQGPELLIRYENEEAVDDSQLPKDRFSAERLKGVDSTLKIQPAELGDSAVYLCASRQGNTEAFFGQGTRLTVV.